The 9 T cell receptor beta chains below come from one sample, sequenced in a study of response to subunit inactivated influenza vaccine. MiXCR, applied by TCRdb to the RT-PCR reads, yields one record per CDR3 protein. The repertoire has around 570,000 distinct CDR3 sequences, around 8% of them found once; the top ten carry roughly 13%. This material consisted of PBMCs from blood, taken less than 30 months after vaccination. These receptors all stem from a man in his fifties or sixties who received an inactivated influenza vaccine.

The rearrangement joins TRBV19 to TRBJ2-3; TRBD1 or TRBD2 may be the D gene (6 bases each). The CDR3 covers 15 residues. Trimming stripped 10 bases from V and 1 base from J, with 18 bases between. Germline assignment: CDR1 LNHDA and CDR2 SQIVND (reference sequence). The CDR3 nucleotides are TGTGCCACCTATAATGGGGGGCTTGGCACAGATACGCAGTATTTT. Translation: CATYNGGLGTDTQYF.

The chain carries TRBV30 and TRBJ2-7; 14 nucleotides match TRBD2. The CDR3 is 18 residues long. Looked up from germline, CDR1 is GTSNPN and CDR2 is SVGIG (reference sequence). Trimming cost V 5 bases and J 2 bases; bases outside gene matches: 14. Here the CDR3 DNA reads TGTGCCTGGGGGGTGGGATTCGGGACTAGCGGGAGTCCCTACGAGCAGTACTTC. It specifies CAWGVGFGTSGSPYEQYF.

Only a few counts were recorded for this clonotype. V is TRBV29-1 and J is TRBJ2-7; D is uncertain. Germline V CDR1 and CDR2: SQVTM, ANQGSEA. The length of the CDR3 is 13 residues. V gave up 0 bases and J gave up 5 bases, with 11 bases separating them. The CDR3 spells CSVEDLQINEQYF. In nucleotides, the CDR3 is TGCAGCGTTGAAGATCTTCAAATAAACGAGCAGTACTTC.

This clonotype came up a few times. The rearrangement joins TRBV2 to TRBJ1-2; D perhaps matches TRBD1 (5 bases). Trimming left V 1 base short and J 6 bases short, with 12 bases between. Germline V gives CDR1 SNHLY, CDR2 FYNNEI. This CDR3 has 14 residues. The CDR3 nucleotides read TGTGCCAGCAGTGAAGTCAGGGATTACGATGGCTACACCTTC. The encoded protein is CASSEVRDYDGYTF.

This clonotype appeared a few times. This chain joins TRBV4-2 and TRBJ2-7, with 16 bases aligning to TRBD2. CDR1 is LGHNA and CDR2 is YNFKEQ in the germline V gene. The CDR3 runs 17 residues. The ends lost 4 bases at V and 2 bases at J; junction bases unmatched: 5. The CDR3 bases are TGTGCCAGCAGCCTCGCCGGGACTAGCGGGGGGGCCTACGAGCAGTACTTC. Translated: CASSLAGTSGGAYEQYF.

Ten or more counts support this clonotype. The chain combines TRBV12-3 or TRBV12-4 with TRBJ2-2; D remains unclear. The V end was cut by 0 bases, the J end by 5 bases, with 10 bases between. The CDR3 runs to 15 residues. CDR3 sequence reads: CASSLAGTDTGELFF. The DNA for the CDR3 is TGTGCCAGCAGTTTAGCAGGAACCGATACCGGGGAGCTGTTTTTT.

This clonotype was seen many times. The chain combines TRBV3-1 with TRBJ2-7; TRBD1 matches 10 bases. With V trimmed by 4 bases and J by 7 bases, 4 bases remained unmatched. The CDR3 contains 13 residues. CDR1 is LGHDT and CDR2 is YNNKEL in the germline V gene (reference sequence). CDR3: CASSLDRGKEQYF. In DNA form, the CDR3 reads TGTGCCAGCAGCCTGGACAGGGGGAAAGAGCAGTACTTC.

The chain joins TRBV6-2 or TRBV6-3 to TRBJ2-1; maybe TRBD2 (5 bases). The CDR3 covers 16 residues. CDR1 is MNHEY, CDR2 SVGEGT, per germline. Trimming took 0 bases from V and 3 from J, leaving 12 bases between them. The CDR3 nucleotides are TGTGCCAGCAGTTACTCGAGGGATTCATTCTACAATGAGCAGTTCTTC. It is translated as CASSYSRDSFYNEQFF.

V and J are TRBV10-3 and TRBJ2-1, with TRBD2 as a possible D gene (5 bases). The V and J ends lost 5 bases and 9 bases respectively, with 11 bases between them. The CDR3 length is 12 residues. Looked up from germline, CDR1 is ENHRY and CDR2 is SYGVKD. DNA for the CDR3: TGTGCCATCAGTACAACTAGTCGTGAGCAGTTCTTC. The encoded protein is CAISTTSREQFF.